These T cell receptor beta chains were read from a single sample in a study of shared clonotypes between healthy human individuals. This table comes from immunoSEQ multiplex PCR, and its TCRdb copy is limited to in-frame clones, with some not included. The table includes more than 2,000,000 clones, approximately 94% detected once. Sequencing was done on a sample of naive CD4+ T cells sorted from blood. These receptors came from a young man in good health. Each CDR3 is given with its conserved first and last residue. The D gene is left open where the match is weak. Not all rows give a size; the values are once, few, many and, for expanded clones, a class.

V gene	clone size	J gene	D gene	CDR3 protein	CDR3 DNA
TRBV5-4	.	TRBJ2-5	TRBD2	CASSPQGLAVQETQYF	TGTGCCAGCAGCCCCCAAGGACTAGCGGTCCAAGAGACCCAGTACTTC
TRBV27	.	TRBJ1-2	.	CASSLRPPRNNYGYTF	TGTGCCAGCAGTTTGAGGCCCCCTCGGAATAACTATGGCTACACCTTC
TRBV7-9	.	TRBJ1-1	.	CASSPSGQPMNTEAFF	TGTGCCAGCAGCCCTAGCGGGCAGCCGATGAACACTGAAGCTTTCTTT
TRBV10-1	.	TRBJ1-6	.	CASRFPWGSSYNSPLHF	TGCGCCAGCAGGTTCCCGTGGGGTAGCTCCTATAATTCACCCCTCCACTTT
TRBV15	.	TRBJ2-3	.	CATSRGSSVGTDTQYF	TGTGCCACCAGCAGAGGTTCGTCAGTGGGTACAGATACGCAGTATTTT
TRBV10-3	.	TRBJ2-1	.	CAIRPFGDNEQFF	TGTGCCATCCGACCGTTTGGAGACAATGAGCAGTTCTTC
TRBV13	.	TRBJ2-3	TRBD2	CASSLLSGDADTQYF	TGTGCCAGCAGCTTACTTAGCGGGGATGCAGATACGCAGTATTTT
TRBV30	.	TRBJ1-6	.	CAWGRSLSPLHF	TGTGCCTGGGGTAGGTCCTTATCACCCCTCCACTTT
TRBV7-2	.	TRBJ2-5	.	CASSLVLLVSETQYF	TGTGCCAGCAGCTTAGTCCTTCTAGTATCGGAGACCCAGTACTTC
TRBV6-1	.	TRBJ2-7	TRBD2	CASILAGGVYEQYF	TGTGCCAGCATCCTAGCGGGAGGAGTCTACGAGCAGTACTTC
TRBV6-5	once	TRBJ2-5	.	CASSYSSLGGRETQYF	TGTGCCAGCAGTTACTCGAGTCTTGGGGGAAGGGAGACCCAGTACTTC
TRBV4-3	.	TRBJ2-4	.	CASSQERGANIQYF	TGCGCCAGCAGCCAAGAGAGGGGAGCGAACATTCAGTACTTC
TRBV5-1	.	TRBJ2-5	TRBD2	CASSPGLAGTQGETQYF	TGCGCCAGCAGCCCCGGACTAGCGGGGACCCAGGGGGAGACCCAGTACTTC
TRBV5-1	few	TRBJ2-6	.	CASNPSGANVLTF	TGCGCCAGCAACCCCTCTGGGGCCAACGTCCTGACTTTC
TRBV5-6	.	TRBJ1-2	.	CASSLVSNYGYTF	TGTGCCAGCAGCTTGGTCTCCAACTATGGCTACACCTTC
TRBV7-9	once	TRBJ1-2	TRBD1	CASSLAAGGEVGYTF	TGTGCCAGCAGCTTAGCGGCAGGGGGCGAGGTTGGCTACACCTTC
TRBV9	.	TRBJ2-2	.	CASSGGRGASNTGELFF	TGTGCCAGCAGCGGTGGGAGGGGGGCTTCGAACACCGGGGAGCTGTTTTTT
TRBV5-1	.	TRBJ1-1	TRBD1	CASSNGQGNTEAFF	TGCGCCAGCAGCAACGGACAGGGCAACACTGAAGCTTTCTTT
TRBV5-1	.	TRBJ1-5	TRBD1	CASSSGGGNQPQHF	TGCGCCAGCAGTTCAGGGGGTGGGAATCAGCCCCAGCATTTT
TRBV14	once	TRBJ2-7	.	CASSATGFEQYF	TGTGCCAGCAGCGCAACAGGGTTCGAGCAGTACTTC
TRBV25-1	.	TRBJ1-4	TRBD1	CASSGQGDNEKLFF	TGTGCCAGCAGTGGACAGGGTGATAATGAAAAACTGTTTTTT
TRBV10-2	.	TRBJ1-2	.	CASRFREGSYGYTF	TGCGCCAGCCGCTTCAGGGAAGGAAGCTATGGCTACACCTTC
TRBV30	.	TRBJ1-1	.	CAWLTQGLGTEAFF	TGTGCCTGGCTTACCCAGGGGCTGGGCACTGAAGCTTTCTTT
TRBV30	.	TRBJ1-2	.	CAWNQGWGGYTF	TGTGCCTGGAATCAGGGGTGGGGTGGCTACACCTTC
TRBV5-1	.	TRBJ2-5	.	CASSLDSRQETQYF	TGCGCCAGCAGCTTGGACTCTCGACAAGAGACCCAGTACTTC
TRBV6-1	.	TRBJ1-1	.	CASSESITEAFF	TGTGCCAGCAGTGAGAGTATAACTGAAGCTTTCTTT
TRBV6-1	.	TRBJ1-5	.	CASSPRGGVSEPQHF	TGTGCCAGCAGTCCCCGCGGGGGGGTTAGCGAGCCCCAGCATTTT
TRBV15	once	TRBJ2-5	.	CATSRDLSWQGKETQYF	TGTGCCACCAGCAGAGATCTATCGTGGCAGGGGAAGGAGACCCAGTACTTC
TRBV4-3	.	TRBJ1-2	.	CASSQDWGAGYTF	TGCGCCAGCAGCCAAGATTGGGGGGCCGGCTACACCTTC
TRBV7-2	.	TRBJ1-2	TRBD1	CASSLASPQGGYTF	TGTGCCAGCAGCTTAGCCAGTCCACAGGGGGGCTACACCTTC
TRBV19	.	TRBJ2-5	TRBD1	CASSIGGTGGETQYF	TGTGCCAGTAGTATAGGAGGGACAGGGGGAGAGACCCAGTACTTC
TRBV10-3	.	TRBJ1-2	.	CAISESNGGNYGYTF	TGTGCCATCAGTGAGTCGAATGGCGGGAACTATGGCTACACCTTC
TRBV7-9	.	TRBJ1-3	.	CASSFPTDSGNTIYF	TGTGCCAGCAGCTTCCCGACAGACTCTGGAAACACCATATATTTT
TRBV18	.	TRBJ1-3	.	CASSPPLMVSGNTIYF	TGTGCCAGCTCACCACCGTTAATGGTCTCTGGAAACACCATATATTTT
TRBV9	.	TRBJ2-3	.	CASSVSGYPTDTQYF	TGTGCCAGCAGCGTATCAGGGTACCCTACAGATACGCAGTATTTT
TRBV5-1	.	TRBJ2-3	.	CASRRDGRGTDTQYF	TGCGCCAGCAGGCGGGACGGCCGGGGCACAGATACGCAGTATTTT
TRBV9	.	TRBJ1-4	TRBD1	CASSPSYWDREGEKLFF	TGTGCCAGCAGCCCCTCATATTGGGACAGGGAGGGTGAAAAACTGTTTTTT
TRBV15	.	TRBJ2-7	.	CATSRDRQTYEQYF	TGTGCCACCAGCAGAGATCGCCAGACCTACGAGCAGTACTTC
TRBV2	.	TRBJ2-3	.	CATRRFWTDTQYF	TGTGCCACCCGGAGGTTTTGGACAGATACGCAGTATTTT
TRBV6-1	.	TRBJ2-5	TRBD1	CASNLDRGETQYF	TGTGCCAGCAACTTAGACAGGGGAGAGACCCAGTACTTC
TRBV10-3	.	TRBJ2-1	.	CAIDGPTYNEQFF	TGTGCGATCGACGGACCCACCTACAATGAGCAGTTCTTC
TRBV4-3	.	TRBJ1-2	.	CASSQADGPYGYTF	TGCGCCAGCAGCCAAGCGGACGGCCCATATGGCTACACCTTC
TRBV19	.	TRBJ1-2	TRBD1	CASSTPGTGDYGYTF	TGTGCCAGTAGTACCCCCGGGACAGGCGACTATGGCTACACCTTC
TRBV7-9	.	TRBJ2-2	TRBD1	CASSLDRGITGELFF	TGTGCCAGCAGCCTAGACAGGGGAATTACCGGGGAGCTGTTTTTT
TRBV5-4	.	TRBJ1-1	.	CASSPTGIGEAFF	TGTGCCAGCAGCCCAACAGGGATCGGCGAAGCTTTCTTT
TRBV11-3	.	TRBJ2-3	.	CASSLGAGSDTQYF	TGTGCCAGCAGCTTAGGGGCCGGGTCAGATACGCAGTATTTT
TRBV9	.	TRBJ2-5	.	CASGDPWGETQYF	TGTGCCAGCGGAGACCCTTGGGGAGAGACCCAGTACTTC
TRBV28	.	TRBJ2-5	.	CATKRAHQETQYF	TGTGCCACCAAGCGGGCCCACCAAGAGACCCAGTACTTC
TRBV18	.	TRBJ2-6	.	CASSSQLTDRSGANVLTF	TGTGCCAGCTCATCCCAGCTGACCGACAGGTCTGGGGCCAACGTCCTGACTTTC
TRBV6-1	.	TRBJ2-2	.	CASKLGTPNTGELFF	TGTGCCAGCAAACTCGGGACACCTAACACCGGGGAGCTGTTTTTT
TRBV6-6	few	TRBJ1-6	.	CASTSGLSLHF	TGTGCCAGCACCTCAGGCTTGTCCCTCCACTTT
TRBV7-2	.	TRBJ1-5	.	CASSSGLSNQPQHF	TGTGCCAGCAGCTCAGGACTGAGCAATCAGCCCCAGCATTTT
TRBV25-1	.	TRBJ2-5	.	CASSAGWETQYF	TGTGCCAGCAGTGCGGGGTGGGAGACCCAGTACTTC
TRBV5-6	once	TRBJ2-7	TRBD1	CASSLATGGKTYEQYF	TGTGCCAGCAGCTTGGCAACAGGGGGCAAGACCTACGAGCAGTACTTC
TRBV5-1	.	TRBJ1-3	.	CASRGSFYPGNTIYF	TGCGCCAGCCGAGGCTCTTTTTATCCGGGAAACACCATATATTTT
TRBV7-2	.	TRBJ1-2	.	CASSSEGTILLGGYTF	TGTGCCAGCAGCTCCGAAGGGACTATCTTATTGGGTGGCTACACCTTC
TRBV28	few	TRBJ1-1	.	CASSLLGTEAFF	TGTGCCAGCAGTTTATTAGGGACTGAAGCTTTCTTT
TRBV5-5	.	TRBJ2-7	.	CASRRGPLASYEQYF	TGTGCCAGCAGACGCGGACCGCTGGCGTCCTACGAGCAGTACTTC
TRBV2	.	TRBJ1-1	.	CASTGQMNTEAFF	TGTGCCAGCACCGGACAGATGAACACTGAAGCTTTCTTT
TRBV13	once	TRBJ1-4	.	CASSLGRGPANEKLFF	TGTGCCAGCAGCTTGGGAAGGGGCCCGGCTAATGAAAAACTGTTTTTT